Each of the 5 T cell receptor beta chains below was sequenced from the same sample in a study of regulatory T cells in long-lasting Graves disease. Researchers made TCR beta libraries by using iRepertoire HTBI primers and running Arm-PCR on CDR3 regions. TCRdb redid the calling of the multiplex PCR reads with MiXCR, one entry per CDR3 protein. The repertoire includes almost 450,000 distinct CDR3 sequences, about 17% of them detected once, and over 8.5% sits in the top ten. Time point noted: newly diagnosed GD, antithyroid drugs for less than 3 months. RNA extracted from PBMCs served as the sequencing template. The same sample was also studied in work on T cells in Graves' hyperthyroidism and ophthalmopathy.

The specimen comprised peripheral blood mononuclear cells (PBMCs), sampled at new diagnosis, from a patient treated with antithyroid drugs. The receptor source for this set is a woman between 25 and 40 years old with Graves disease.

This clonotype appeared many times. This chain connects TRBV5-1 to TRBJ1-1; 10 bases are a match to TRBD1. The ends lost 4 bases at V and 1 base at J; junction bases unmatched: 7. The CDR3 is 16 amino acids. Germline loops: CDR1 SGHRS, CDR2 YFSETQ. CDR3: CASSRDRGRENTEAFF. CDR3 in DNA: TGCGCCAGCAGCCGAGACAGGGGGCGGGAGAACACTGAAGCTTTCTTT.

This clonotype came up many times. This chain links TRBV6-2 or TRBV6-3 with TRBJ1-1; D remains unclear. The CDR3 runs 11 residues. The V end lost 2 bases, the J end lost 11 bases, and 9 bases lay between the germline ends. CDR1 and CDR2 from the germline V gene are MNHEY and SVGEGT. CDR3 in amino acids: CASSYKSSAFF. The CDR3 bases are TGTGCCAGCAGTTACAAGAGTTCGGCTTTCTTT.

This clonotype came up many times. This sequence joins TRBV7-8 and TRBJ1-1; D is perhaps TRBD1 (5 bases). CDR3 length equals 18 residues. The germline V gene encodes CDR1 SGHVS and CDR2 FQNEAQ. V gave up 4 bases and J gave up 0 bases, with 21 bases separating them. The CDR3 here is CASSSTLLLTVMNTEAFF. DNA of the CDR3: TGTGCCAGCAGCTCTACCCTTCTCTTGACAGTGATGAACACTGAAGCTTTCTTT.

This clonotype was seen repeatedly, ten times or more. This chain uses TRBV3-1 with TRBJ1-4; a possible D gene is TRBD1 (5 bases). The germline V and J ends were trimmed by 2 bases and 7 bases, with 11 bases remaining between them. The CDR3 consists of 14 residues. Per the germline V gene, CDR1 is LGHDT and CDR2 is YNNKEL (reference sequence). The CDR3: CASSQQGSGEKLFF. The CDR3 nucleotides are TGTGCCAGCAGCCAACAGGGAAGCGGTGAAAAACTGTTTTTT.

This clonotype was seen many times. The chain employs TRBV2 and TRBJ2-4, with 7 bases lining up with TRBD1. Per germline, CDR1 SNHLY and CDR2 FYNNEI. V shed 0 bases and J 2 bases; nucleotides not matched to a gene: 7. The CDR3 totals 17 residues. The CDR3 region is CASSEAATRGTKNIQYF. DNA for the CDR3: TGTGCCAGCAGTGAAGCCGCTACCAGGGGGACCAAAAACATTCAGTACTTC. The entire variable domain, with the rest obtained from reference TRBV2 and TRBJ2-4, is as follows: EPEVTQTPSHQVTQMGQEVILRCVPISNHLYFYWYRQILGQKVEFLVSFYNNEISEKSEIFDDQFSVERPDGSNFTLKIRSTKLEDSAMYFCASSEAATRGTKNIQYFGAGTRLSVL.